This T cell receptor (beta chain) was sequenced during a study of PD-1 blockade in classical Hodgkin lymphoma. Study-wide findings and caveats: Newly diagnosed patients were reported to exhibit reduced baseline TCR diversity relative to healthy donors.

TCRdb's table, derived via immunoSEQ multiplex PCR, lists solely in-frame clones and lacks some. The data contain tens of thousands of clones, 75% to 85% of them singletons. Germline V lookup: CDR1 SGHTA, CDR2 FQGTGA. The CDR3 sequence is 15 residues long. V was trimmed by 2 bases and J by 5 bases, leaving 14 bases between them. The sample's time point: cycle 4 day 1 (C4D1), after six to seven weeks of nivolumab. Every patient relapsed after autologous stem cell transplantation, and brentuximab vedotin exposure varied. Comment on this clone: Its target is not known.

The clonotype originates from a human donor with classical Hodgkin lymphoma. Sample: peripheral blood mononuclear cells (PBMCs), taken before the fourth cycle of nivolumab. The V call is TRBV7-3, the J call TRBJ2-3; possible D gene TRBD1, 5 bases. The CDR3: CASSLGPRAEDTQYF. The CDR3 DNA reads TGTGCCAGCAGCTTAGGACCCAGGGCAGAAGATACGCAGTATTTT.